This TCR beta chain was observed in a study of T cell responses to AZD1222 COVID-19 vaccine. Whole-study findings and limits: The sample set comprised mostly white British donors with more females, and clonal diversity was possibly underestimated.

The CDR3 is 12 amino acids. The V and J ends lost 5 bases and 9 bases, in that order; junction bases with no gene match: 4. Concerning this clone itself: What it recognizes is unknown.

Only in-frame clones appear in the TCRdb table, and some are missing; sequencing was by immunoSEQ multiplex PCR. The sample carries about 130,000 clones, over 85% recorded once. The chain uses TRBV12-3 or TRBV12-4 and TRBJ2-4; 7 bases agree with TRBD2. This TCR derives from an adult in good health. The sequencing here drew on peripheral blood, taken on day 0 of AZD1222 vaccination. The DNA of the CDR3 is TGTGCCAGCAGTAGCGGGGAAGGCATTCAGTACTTC. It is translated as CASSSGEGIQYF.